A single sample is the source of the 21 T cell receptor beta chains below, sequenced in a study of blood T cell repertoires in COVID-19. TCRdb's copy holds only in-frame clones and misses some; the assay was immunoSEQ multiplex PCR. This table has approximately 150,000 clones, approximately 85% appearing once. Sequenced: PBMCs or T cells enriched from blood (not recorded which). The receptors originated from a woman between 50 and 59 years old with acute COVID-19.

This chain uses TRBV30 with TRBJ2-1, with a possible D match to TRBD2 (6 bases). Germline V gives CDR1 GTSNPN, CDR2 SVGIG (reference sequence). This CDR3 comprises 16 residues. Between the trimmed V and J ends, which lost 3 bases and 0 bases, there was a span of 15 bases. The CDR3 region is CAWSRLGLSSYNEQFF. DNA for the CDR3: TGTGCCTGGAGCCGCCTGGGACTGAGCTCCTACAATGAGCAGTTCTTC.

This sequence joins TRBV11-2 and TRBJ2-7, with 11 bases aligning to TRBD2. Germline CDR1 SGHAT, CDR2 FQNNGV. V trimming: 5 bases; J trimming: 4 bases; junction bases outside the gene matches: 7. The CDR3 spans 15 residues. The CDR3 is CASSILAGDLYEQYF. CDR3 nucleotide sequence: TGTGCCAGCAGCATACTAGCGGGAGATTTGTACGAGCAGTACTTC.

CDR3 in amino acids: CASSYTWQGADTQYF. CDR3 DNA: TGTGCCAGCAGCTATACCTGGCAGGGCGCAGATACGCAGTATTTT. V is TRBV27 and J is TRBJ2-3, with D possibly TRBD1 on 5 matching bases. In germline, CDR1 is MNHEY, CDR2 SMNVEV (reference sequence). The CDR3 covers 15 residues. Trimming took 6 bases from V and 4 from J, leaving 17 bases between them.

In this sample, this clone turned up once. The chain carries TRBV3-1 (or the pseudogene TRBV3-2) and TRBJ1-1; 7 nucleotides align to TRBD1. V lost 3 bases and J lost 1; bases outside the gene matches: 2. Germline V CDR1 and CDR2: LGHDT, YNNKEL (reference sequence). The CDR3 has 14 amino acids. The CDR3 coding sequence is TGTGCCAGCAGCCACGGGGACAGGAACACTGAAGCTTTCTTT. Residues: CASSHGDRNTEAFF.

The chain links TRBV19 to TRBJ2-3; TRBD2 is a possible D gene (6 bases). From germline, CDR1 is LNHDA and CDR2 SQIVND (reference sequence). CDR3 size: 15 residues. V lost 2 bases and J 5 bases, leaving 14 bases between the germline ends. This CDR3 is CASSIRGSIGDTQYF. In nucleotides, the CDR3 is TGTGCCAGTAGTATACGGGGGAGTATCGGAGATACGCAGTATTTT.

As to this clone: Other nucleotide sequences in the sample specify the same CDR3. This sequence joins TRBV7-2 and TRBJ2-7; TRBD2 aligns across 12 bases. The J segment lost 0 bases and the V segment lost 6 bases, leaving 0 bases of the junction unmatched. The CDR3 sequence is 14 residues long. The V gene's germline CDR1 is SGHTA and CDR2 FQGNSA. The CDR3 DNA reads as TGTGCCAGCAGGACTAGCGGGAGCTCCTACGAGCAGTACTTC. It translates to CASRTSGSSYEQYF.

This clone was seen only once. CDR3 region: CASRGTNQETQYF. The CDR3 DNA reads as TGTGCCAGTAGGGGGACTAACCAAGAGACCCAGTACTTC. The chain has TRBV19 and TRBJ2-5, with 7 bases matching TRBD2. Germline-derived CDR1 and CDR2 are LNHDA and SQIVND (reference sequence). The CDR3 length is 13 residues. The ends lost 6 bases at V and 0 bases at J; junction bases unmatched: 1.

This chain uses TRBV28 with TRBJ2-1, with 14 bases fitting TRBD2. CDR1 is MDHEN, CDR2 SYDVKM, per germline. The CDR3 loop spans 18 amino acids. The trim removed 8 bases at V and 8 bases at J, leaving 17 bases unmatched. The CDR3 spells CASGGLGTSGSQWHEQFF. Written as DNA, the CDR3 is TGTGCCAGCGGGGGTTTGGGGACTAGCGGGAGCCAATGGCATGAGCAGTTCTTC.

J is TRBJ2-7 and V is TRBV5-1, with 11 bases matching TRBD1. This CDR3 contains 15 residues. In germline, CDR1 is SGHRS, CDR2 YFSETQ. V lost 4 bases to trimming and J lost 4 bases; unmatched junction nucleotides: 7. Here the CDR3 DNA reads TGCGCCAGCAGCCCAGGACAGGGGGCGTTTTACGAGCAGTACTTC. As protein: CASSPGQGAFYEQYF.

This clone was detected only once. The CDR3 loop is CATSRGTSGSLNEQFF. DNA of the CDR3: TGTGCCACCAGCAGGGGTACTAGCGGGAGTCTCAATGAGCAGTTCTTC. This sequence joins TRBV15 and TRBJ2-1; 11 bases align to TRBD2. This CDR3 contains 16 residues. Per germline, CDR1 LNHNV and CDR2 YYDKDF (reference sequence). V lost 3 bases, J lost 6 bases, and 7 bases stayed unmatched.

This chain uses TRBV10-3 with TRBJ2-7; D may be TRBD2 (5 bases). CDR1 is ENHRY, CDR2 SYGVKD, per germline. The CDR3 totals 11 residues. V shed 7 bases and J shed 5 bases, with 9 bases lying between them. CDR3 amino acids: CAIINGDEQYF. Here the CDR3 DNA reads TGTGCCATCATAAACGGGGACGAGCAGTACTTC.

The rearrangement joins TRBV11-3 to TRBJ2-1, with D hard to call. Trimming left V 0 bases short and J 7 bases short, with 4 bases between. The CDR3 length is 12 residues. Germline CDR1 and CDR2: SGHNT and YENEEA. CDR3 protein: CASSLERNEQFF. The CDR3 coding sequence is TGTGCCAGCAGCTTAGAGAGGAATGAGCAGTTCTTC.

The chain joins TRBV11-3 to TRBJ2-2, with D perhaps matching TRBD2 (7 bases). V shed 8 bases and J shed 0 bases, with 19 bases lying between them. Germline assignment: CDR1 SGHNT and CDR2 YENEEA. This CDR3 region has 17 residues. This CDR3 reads CASSRGGSSPNTGELFF. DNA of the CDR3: TGTGCCAGCTCCAGGGGAGGGTCCTCGCCGAACACCGGGGAGCTGTTTTTT.

The CDR3 sequence is CASSLGLAHNEQFF. The CDR3 nucleotides are TGCGCCAGCAGCTTGGGATTAGCCCACAATGAGCAGTTCTTC. The chain carries TRBV5-1 and TRBJ2-1; the D is unclear. Trimming shortened V by 0 bases and J by 5 bases, and 9 bases separated the two germline ends. Germline V gene data show CDR1 as SGHRS and CDR2 as YFSETQ. The CDR3 spans 14 residues.

The chain's CDR3 is CASSRGSGQPTPYEQYF. CDR3 nucleotides: TGTGCCAGTAGTAGGGGCTCCGGACAGCCAACCCCCTACGAGCAGTACTTC. V gene TRBV19 combines with J gene TRBJ2-7; D possibly corresponds to TRBD1 (6 bases). Germline V gives CDR1 LNHDA, CDR2 SQIVND (reference sequence). The CDR3 has 17 amino acids. V was clipped by 4 bases and J by 2 bases, with 21 bases between them.

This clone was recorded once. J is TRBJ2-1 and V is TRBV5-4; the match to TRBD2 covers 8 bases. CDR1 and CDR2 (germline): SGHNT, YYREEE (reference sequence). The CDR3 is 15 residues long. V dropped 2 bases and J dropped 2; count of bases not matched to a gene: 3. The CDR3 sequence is CASSFGTSPYNEQFF. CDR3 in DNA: TGTGCCAGCAGCTTCGGGACTAGTCCCTACAATGAGCAGTTCTTC.

The CDR3 region has the DNA TGTGCCAGCAGCGTAGAACCAGGGGGGACGTACGAGCAGTACTTC. Protein: CASSVEPGGTYEQYF. The V call is TRBV9, the J call TRBJ2-7; tentatively, D is TRBD1 (7 bases). The CDR3 runs to 15 residues. The ends were cut back, 0 bases at V and 4 bases at J, with 14 bases in the middle. Germline loops: CDR1 SGDLS, CDR2 YYNGEE. The entire variable domain, with the rest obtained from reference TRBV9 and TRBJ2-7, is as follows: DSGVTQTPKHLITATGQRVTLRCSPRSGDLSVYWYQQSLDQGLQFLIQYYNGEERAKGNILERFSAQQFPDLHSELNLSSLELGDSALYFCASSVEPGGTYEQYFGPGTRLTVT.

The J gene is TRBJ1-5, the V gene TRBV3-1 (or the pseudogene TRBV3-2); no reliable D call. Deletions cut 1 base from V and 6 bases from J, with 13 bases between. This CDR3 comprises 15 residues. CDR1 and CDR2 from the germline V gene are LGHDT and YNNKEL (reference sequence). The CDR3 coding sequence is TGTGCCAGCAGCCAAGGCGTCGATACGGGTCAGCCCCAGCATTTT. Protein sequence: CASSQGVDTGQPQHF.

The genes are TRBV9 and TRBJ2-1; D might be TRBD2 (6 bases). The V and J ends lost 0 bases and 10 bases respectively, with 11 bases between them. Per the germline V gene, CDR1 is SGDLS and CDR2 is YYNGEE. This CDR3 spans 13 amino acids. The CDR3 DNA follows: TGTGCCAGCAGCGTAGATTTGGGGGGAGAGCAGTTCTTC. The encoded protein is CASSVDLGGEQFF. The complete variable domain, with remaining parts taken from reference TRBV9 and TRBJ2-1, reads DSGVTQTPKHLITATGQRVTLRCSPRSGDLSVYWYQQSLDQGLQFLIQYYNGEERAKGNILERFSAQQFPDLHSELNLSSLELGDSALYFCASSVDLGGEQFFGPGTRLTVL.

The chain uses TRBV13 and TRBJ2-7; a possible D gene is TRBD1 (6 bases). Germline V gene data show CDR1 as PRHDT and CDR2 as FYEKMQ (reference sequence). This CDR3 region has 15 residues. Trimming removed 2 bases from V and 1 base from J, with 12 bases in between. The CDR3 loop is CASSLQGISSYEQYF. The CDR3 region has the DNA TGTGCCAGCAGCTTACAGGGGATAAGTTCCTACGAGCAGTACTTC.

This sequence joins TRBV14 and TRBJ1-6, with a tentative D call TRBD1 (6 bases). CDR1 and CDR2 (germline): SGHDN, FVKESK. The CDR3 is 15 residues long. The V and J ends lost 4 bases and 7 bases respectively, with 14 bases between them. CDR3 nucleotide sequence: TGTGCCAGCAGCCGGCTCACAGGGCTCAATTCACCCCTCCACTTT. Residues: CASSRLTGLNSPLHF. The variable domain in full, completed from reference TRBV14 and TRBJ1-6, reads EAGVTQFPSHSVIEKGQTVTLRCDPISGHDNLYWYRRVMGKEIKFLLHFVKESKQDESGMPNNRFLAERTGGTYSTLKVQPAELEDSGVYFCASSRLTGLNSPLHFGNGTRLTVT.